These 16 T cell receptor beta chains were sequenced from one sample in a study of immune heterogeneity within non-small cell lung tumors. Amplification of the TCR beta CDR3 was achieved through multiplex PCR with 32 V and 13 J primers. From the multiplex PCR reads, TCRdb called clonotypes with MiXCR, one entry per CDR3 protein. The sample contains around 12,000 distinct CDR3 sequences, about 20% of which appear only once. Template input was genomic DNA from bulk tumor (600 ng per sample). During surgery, several far-apart biopsies were obtained from every primary tumor. Curative surgery was performed on patients who had untreated, newly diagnosed non-small cell lung cancer. Input material: lung tumor tissue. The receptors derive from a man aged 55 to 69 with non-small cell lung cancer.

The CDR3 nucleotides are TGCGCCAGCAGTGAGTTGACTAGCGGGAGAACAGATACGCAGTATTTT. This translates into CASSELTSGRTDTQYF. V gene TRBV10-1 combines with J gene TRBJ2-3; 12 nucleotides line up with TRBD2. The CDR3 sequence is 16 residues long. V shed 1 base and J 3 bases; nucleotides not matched to a gene: 2. Germline V CDR1 and CDR2: WNHNN, SYGVQD (reference sequence).

This clonotype was counted only a few times. This chain links TRBV5-1 with TRBJ1-1, with TRBD1 identical over 9 bases. CDR1 is SGHRS, CDR2 YFSETQ, per germline. The trim removed 4 bases at V and 0 bases at J, leaving 7 bases unmatched. The CDR3 runs 16 residues. The CDR3 DNA sequence: TGCGCCAGCAGCCCGGGACAGGGTTTTATGAACACTGAAGCTTTCTTT. Translated, it gives CASSPGQGFMNTEAFF. The whole variable domain, filled in from reference TRBV5-1 and TRBJ1-1, reads KAGVTQTPRYLIKTRGQQVTLSCSPISGHRSVSWYQQTPGQGLQFLFEYFSETQRNKGNFPGRFSGRQFSNSRSEMNVSTLELGDSALYLCASSPGQGFMNTEAFFGQGTRLTVV.

This clonotype has more than one count but fewer than ten. The chain is built from TRBV15 and TRBJ1-1; TRBD1 matches 9 bases. The CDR3 length is 12 residues. CDR1 is LNHNV and CDR2 is YYDKDF in the germline V gene (reference sequence). V gave up 9 bases and J gave up 5 bases; unmatched junction bases: 4. CDR3 protein: CATDRGGTEAFF. The CDR3 nucleotides read TGTGCCACAGACAGGGGGGGAACTGAAGCTTTCTTT.

In its sample, this clonotype is medium-sized. The V gene is TRBV2, the J gene TRBJ1-5, with D tentatively TRBD1 (5 bases). This CDR3 comprises 16 residues. Germline V gives CDR1 SNHLY, CDR2 FYNNEI. The germline V and J ends were trimmed by 2 bases and 8 bases, with 19 bases remaining between them. CDR3 sequence reads: CASSELGRSRGEPQHF. Here the CDR3 DNA reads TGTGCCAGCAGTGAACTGGGGCGGAGCCGTGGGGAGCCCCAGCATTTT.

The rearrangement uses TRBV20-1 and TRBJ1-5; TRBD1 is a possible D gene (5 bases). V gave up 3 bases and J gave up 8 bases, with 20 bases separating them. Germline V gene lookup returns CDR1 DFQATT and CDR2 SNEGSKA (reference sequence). This CDR3 has 15 amino acids. DNA of the CDR3: TGCAGTGCTAGGGGCCAGGGCGGAGGGAATAAGCCCCAGCATTTT. Translated, it gives CSARGQGGGNKPQHF.

Points on this clonotype: The CDR3 does not end in the conserved phenylalanine or tryptophan, so this is likely a read error. The V gene is TRBV12-3 or TRBV12-4, the J gene TRBJ2-1; 7 bases align to TRBD2. The trim removed 3 bases at V and 8 bases at J, leaving 19 bases unmatched. This CDR3 region has 18 residues. The CDR3 sequence is CASSFGRAGRLGNDEQFS. Written as DNA, the CDR3 is TGTGCCAGCAGTTTCGGGAGAGCCGGGAGGCTCGGGAACGATGAGCAGTTCTCC.

The chain carries TRBV4-1 and TRBJ1-5; TRBD1 might be the D (5 bases). This CDR3 contains 14 residues. Germline V CDR1 and CDR2: MGHRA, YSYEKL. V shed 0 bases and J shed 9 bases, with 12 bases lying between them. CDR3 in DNA: TGCGCCAGCAGCCAAGAGGGGCCTCTGGGGCCCCAGCATTTT. Translation: CASSQEGPLGPQHF.

This clonotype came up a few times. The CDR3 sequence is CASSLVRGRYNEQFF. The CDR3 DNA reads TGTGCCAGCAGCTTAGTACGCGGACGCTACAATGAGCAGTTCTTC. V gene TRBV11-2 combines with J gene TRBJ2-1; D is ambiguous. V was shortened by 1 base and J by 3 bases, with 10 bases between the two germline ends. This CDR3 is 15 amino acids long. Germline CDR1 reads SGHAT; CDR2 reads FQNNGV.

V and J are TRBV7-9 and TRBJ1-2; D is uncertain. Trimming removed 1 base at V and 5 bases at J, with 8 bases between. Germline CDR1 reads SEHNR; CDR2 reads FQNEAQ (reference sequence). CDR3 length: 13 residues. The CDR3 coding sequence is TGTGCCAGCAGCTTAGATCCCAAATATGGCTACACCTTC. Its translation is CASSLDPKYGYTF.

In its sample, this clonotype was seen a few times. The CDR3 sequence is CSASPSDRYQETQYF. In nucleotides, the CDR3 is TGCAGTGCTAGCCCCTCGGACAGGTACCAAGAGACCCAGTACTTC. V and J are TRBV20-1 and TRBJ2-5, with 7 bases fitting TRBD1. The length of the CDR3 is 15 residues. The germline gives CDR1 DFQATT, CDR2 SNEGSKA (reference sequence). V shed 3 bases and J 0 bases; nucleotides not matched to a gene: 7.

Note on this clonotype: A much larger clone lies a single base off, so this may be a read error. This chain links TRBV2 with TRBJ2-6; D might be TRBD1 or TRBD2, each matching 7 bases. The V end lost 7 bases, the J end lost 2 bases, and 15 bases lay between the germline ends. Per the germline V gene, CDR1 is SNHLY and CDR2 is FYNNEI. The CDR3 loop spans 16 amino acids. CDR3 region: CASTRQGGPGANVLTF. CDR3 DNA: TGTGCCAGCACAAGACAGGGAGGGCCTGGGGCCAACGTCCTGACTTTC. Full variable domain (remainder filled in from reference TRBV2 and TRBJ2-6): EPEVTQTPSHQVTQMGQEVILRCVPISNHLYFYWYRQILGQKVEFLVSFYNNEISEKSEIFDDQFSVERPDGSNFTLKIRSTKLEDSAMYFCASTRQGGPGANVLTFGAGSRLTVL.

With regard to this clonotype: A much larger clone lies one base from this, so it may be a read error. This rearrangement joins TRBV11-2 to TRBJ2-7; 11 bases agree with TRBD2. The J segment lost 9 bases and the V segment lost 5 bases, leaving 18 bases of the junction unmatched. Germline V gives CDR1 SGHAT, CDR2 FQNNGV. The CDR3 consists of 17 residues. The chain's CDR3 is CASSPPGTSGLWNGQYF. The CDR3 DNA sequence: TGTGCCAGCAGCCCACCCGGGACTAGCGGTTTGTGGAACGGGCAGTACTTC.

This sequence joins TRBV18 and TRBJ2-7, with 7 bases aligning to TRBD1. CDR1 and CDR2 (germline): KGHSH, LQKENI. The J segment lost 3 bases and the V segment lost 6 bases, leaving 5 bases of the junction unmatched. The CDR3 has 13 amino acids. The CDR3 region has the DNA TGTGCCAGCTCGCCTACAGGGGACTACGAGCAGTACTTC. This codes for CASSPTGDYEQYF.

By share, this clonotype ranks as medium-sized. The rearrangement uses TRBV12-3 or TRBV12-4 and TRBJ1-5, with 7 bases matching TRBD1. With V trimmed by 6 bases and J by 11 bases, 7 bases remained unmatched. The CDR3 contains 12 residues. CDR3 sequence reads: CASSISQGAQHF. The CDR3 coding sequence is TGTGCCAGCAGCATCTCTCAGGGGGCCCAGCATTTT.

Only a few counts were recorded for this clonotype. The J gene is TRBJ1-2, the V gene TRBV5-1, with D unresolved. The germline V and J ends were trimmed by 0 bases and 0 bases, with 9 bases remaining between them. The CDR3 runs 15 residues. Germline CDR1 and CDR2: SGHRS and YFSETQ. The CDR3 loop is CASSLVGPSNYGYTF. The CDR3 DNA reads as TGCGCCAGCAGCTTGGTCGGACCTTCTAACTATGGCTACACCTTC.

This clonotype appeared a few times. The chain carries TRBV11-1 and TRBJ2-1; D is perhaps TRBD1 (6 bases). The germline CDR1 and CDR2 sequences are SGHAT and FQDESV (reference sequence). Trimming cost V 2 bases and J 6 bases, with 20 bases left between them. This CDR3 is 17 amino acids long. This chain's CDR3 is CASSLSGSGASRNEQFF. The DNA of the CDR3 is TGTGCCAGCAGCTTATCGGGCTCAGGGGCGTCGCGCAATGAGCAGTTCTTC.